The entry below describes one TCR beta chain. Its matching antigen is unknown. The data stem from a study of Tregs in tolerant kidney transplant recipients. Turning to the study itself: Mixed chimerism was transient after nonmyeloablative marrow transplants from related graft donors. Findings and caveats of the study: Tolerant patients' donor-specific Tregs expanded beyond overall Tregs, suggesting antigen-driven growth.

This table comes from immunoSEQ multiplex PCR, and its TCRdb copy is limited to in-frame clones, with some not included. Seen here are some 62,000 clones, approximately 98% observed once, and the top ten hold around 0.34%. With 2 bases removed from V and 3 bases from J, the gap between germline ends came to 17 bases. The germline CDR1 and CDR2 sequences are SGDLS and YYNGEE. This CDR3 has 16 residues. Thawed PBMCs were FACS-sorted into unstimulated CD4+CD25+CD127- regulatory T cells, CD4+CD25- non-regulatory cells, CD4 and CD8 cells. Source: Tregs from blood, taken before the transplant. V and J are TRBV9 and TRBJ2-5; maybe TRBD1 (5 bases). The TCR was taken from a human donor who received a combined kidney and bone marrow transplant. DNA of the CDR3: TGTGCCAGCAGCGTCTCCCTAGGGGCAGGAGAAGAGACCCAGTACTTC. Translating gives CASSVSLGAGEETQYF.